This entry lists 2 T cell receptor beta chains sequenced from one sample in a study of CD8+CD57+ T cells in acquired aplastic anemia. Using genomic DNA as the template, TCR beta VDJ and CDR3 profiling was carried out. TCRdb recomputed calls from the reads with MiXCR, one row per CDR3 protein. This sample yields 310,000 or so distinct CDR3 sequences, of which around three fifths are seen a single time; 1.3% belongs to the top ten. The authors sequenced patients whose flow cytometry had shown CD8+CD57+ cell expansion. The sample comprised sorted CD4+, CD8+, or CD8+CD57+ T cells (not recorded which) from PBMCs. These receptors were obtained from a human donor with aplastic anemia.

This sequence joins TRBV9 and TRBJ2-2, with D perhaps being TRBD1 or TRBD2 (6 bases each). Germline CDR1 is SGDLS and CDR2 is YYNGEE. Trimming left V 3 bases short and J 7 bases short, with 16 bases between. The CDR3 covers 15 residues. CDR3 coding DNA: TGTGCCAGCAGCGGTACGACAGGTAGCGGCGGGGAGCTGTTTTTT. As protein: CASSGTTGSGGELFF.

The chain has TRBV20-1 and TRBJ2-5; 7 positions agree with TRBD1. The CDR3 spans 14 residues. Per the germline V gene, CDR1 is DFQATT and CDR2 is SNEGSKA (reference sequence). Germline trimming cut 1 base from V and 9 bases from J; bases unmatched to any gene: 11. CDR3 coding DNA: TGCAGTGCTAGAGGACAGGGCAACCATCAGCCCCAGTACTTC. It specifies CSARGQGNHQPQYF.